The T cell receptor beta chain described here comes from a study of T-cell memory formation after mild COVID-19. The table lists this clonotype with a few counts. What it recognizes is unknown. Study outcomes and limitations: Pre-infection memory showed some responding clones, and this suggested that cross-reactive memory joined.

This CDR3 is built from 14 residues. The V gene lost 6 bases and the J gene lost 8 bases, with 16 bases spanning the gap. Germline assignment: CDR1 MNHNY and CDR2 SVGAGI (reference sequence). A single record per CDR3 protein comes from TCRdb applying MiXCR to the 5' RACE reads. The table lists a few hundred thousand distinct CDR3 sequences, about 10% of them singletons. This TCR derives from a man aged 18 to 30 who had mild COVID-19 (a few samples of this study predate the infection). Cell type and time point are not known. Sequenced sample: PBMCs or a T cell subset sorted from them (not recorded which). The chain couples TRBV6-6 to TRBJ1-4; D ambiguous. The CDR3 loop reads CASSLPRTGEKLFF. The CDR3 coding sequence is TGTGCCAGCAGCCTACCCCGGACGGGAGAAAAACTGTTTTTT.